Below, 21 T cell receptor beta chains from the same sample are listed, as sequenced in a study of blood T cell repertoires in COVID-19. Clones were read by immunoSEQ multiplex PCR, and TCRdb kept only the in-frame ones, dropping some. Among some 75,000 clones, around 90% were seen once, and the ten largest hold 6% to 7.5%. The sample consisted of peripheral blood. These receptors all come from a human donor in a cohort sampled during active COVID-19.

V gene TRBV5-1 combines with J gene TRBJ2-3; 8 bases are a match to TRBD2. The ends lost 0 bases at V and 6 bases at J; junction bases unmatched: 12. This CDR3 comprises 17 residues. The germline V gene has CDR1 SGHRS and CDR2 YFSETQ. The chain's CDR3 is CASSLAVSGGRADTQYF. CDR3 DNA: TGCGCCAGCAGCTTGGCTGTGAGCGGGGGCAGGGCGGATACGCAGTATTTT.

V usage is TRBV7-2 and J usage is TRBJ1-3; no reliable D call. Trimming stripped 3 bases from V and 0 bases from J, with 12 bases between. Germline CDR1 is SGHTA and CDR2 is FQGNSA. The CDR3 is 16 residues long. The CDR3 loop is CASSFLEGSSGNTIYF. For the CDR3, the DNA is TGTGCCAGCAGCTTTTTAGAGGGTAGCTCTGGAAACACCATATATTTT.

The chain combines TRBV30 with TRBJ1-1, with D possibly TRBD1 on 5 matching bases. The CDR3 runs 14 residues. Germline CDR1 is GTSNPN and CDR2 is SVGIG (reference sequence). V lost 1 base, J lost 0 bases, and 9 bases lay in between. The CDR3, as DNA: TGTGCCTGGAGTGGGGGCAAGATGAACACTGAAGCTTTCTTT. Encoded protein: CAWSGGKMNTEAFF. The variable domain in full, completed from reference TRBV30 and TRBJ1-1, reads SQTIHQWPATLVQPVGSPLSLECTVEGTSNPNLYWYRQAAGRGLQLLFYSVGIGQISSEVPQNLSASRPQDRQFILSSKKLLLSDSGFYLCAWSGGKMNTEAFFGQGTRLTVV.

This clone was observed a single time. The chain uses TRBV7-8 and TRBJ2-2; possibly TRBD2 for D (6 bases). V was shortened by 1 base and J by 3 bases, with 15 bases between the two germline ends. Germline CDR1 reads SGHVS; CDR2 reads FQNEAQ. The CDR3 is 17 amino acids. The CDR3 DNA is TGTGCCAGCAGCTTAGGGGGACTTCACCTCCACACCGGGGAGCTGTTTTTT. It specifies CASSLGGLHLHTGELFF.

The rearrangement uses TRBV4-2 and TRBJ2-3; 8 nucleotides align to TRBD2. The V gene's germline CDR1 is LGHNA and CDR2 YNFKEQ. V was pared by 0 bases and J by 3 bases, with 5 bases of the junction left unmatched. The CDR3 has 16 amino acids. Written as DNA, the CDR3 is TGTGCCAGCAGCCAAGAACAGCGGGGGACTACAGATACGCAGTATTTT. Translated, it gives CASSQEQRGTTDTQYF.

V and J are TRBV28 and TRBJ2-1, with 12 bases fitting TRBD2. J lost 5 bases, V lost 3 bases, and 5 bases had no gene match. The germline gives CDR1 MDHEN, CDR2 SYDVKM. The CDR3 spans 16 residues. CDR3 sequence: CASSFSLAGGHNEQFF. The CDR3 DNA sequence: TGTGCCAGCAGTTTCAGCCTAGCGGGGGGGCACAATGAGCAGTTCTTC.

The CDR3 loop reads CATSDMTGGQETQYF. The CDR3 bases are TGTGCCACCAGTGACATGACAGGGGGCCAAGAGACCCAGTACTTC. This chain joins TRBV24-1 and TRBJ2-5; 9 bases agree with TRBD1. Germline V gene data show CDR1 as KGHDR and CDR2 as SFDVKD. V shed 4 bases, J shed 1 base, and the junction held 3 bases outside the gene matches. This CDR3 region has 15 residues.

The rearrangement links TRBV18 to TRBJ1-2, with 9 nucleotides matching TRBD1. This CDR3 has 16 amino acids. In germline, CDR1 is KGHSH, CDR2 LQKENI. V lost 2 bases to trimming and J lost 3 bases; unmatched junction nucleotides: 7. The CDR3 DNA is TGTGCCAGCTCACCAACCAGGACAGGGGTCTACTATGGCTACACCTTC. This encodes CASSPTRTGVYYGYTF.

This clone was observed a single time. The chain employs TRBV3-1 (or the pseudogene TRBV3-2) and TRBJ2-5, with 8 nucleotides matching TRBD2. This CDR3 has 14 residues. V shed 4 bases and J 5 bases; nucleotides not matched to a gene: 6. Germline CDR1 is LGHDT and CDR2 is YNNKEL (reference sequence). CDR3 residues: CASSRAGGTETQYF. CDR3 bases: TGTGCCAGCAGCCGGGCGGGGGGCACGGAGACCCAGTACTTC.

This sequence joins TRBV3-1 (or the pseudogene TRBV3-2) and TRBJ2-7; D is uncertain. The CDR3 covers 13 residues. Trimming removed 2 bases at V and 4 bases at J, with 9 bases between. Germline V gene data show CDR1 as LGHDT and CDR2 as YNNKEL (reference sequence). The CDR3 nucleotides read TGTGCCAGCAGCCAAATGTTCAGGTACGAGCAGTACTTC. The encoded protein is CASSQMFRYEQYF.

The V call is TRBV19, the J call TRBJ2-3; TRBD2 agrees at 8 bases. The CDR3 length is 14 residues. From germline, CDR1 is LNHDA and CDR2 SQIVND (reference sequence). J gave up 6 bases and V 1 base, and 3 bases lay outside the gene matches. The DNA of the CDR3 is TGTGCCAGTAGTATAGGCGGGGGGCTGGATACGCAGTATTTT. This translates into CASSIGGGLDTQYF.

V and J are TRBV28 and TRBJ1-2; a weak D match, TRBD1 (6 bases). The germline V and J ends were trimmed by 5 bases and 4 bases, with 23 bases remaining between them. This CDR3 has 17 amino acids. From germline, CDR1 is MDHEN and CDR2 SYDVKM. CDR3 DNA sequence: TGTGCCAGCAGTACGAGCTCACAGGGTAGAAGGGTCTATGGCTACACCTTC. This gives the protein CASSTSSQGRRVYGYTF.

This rearrangement joins TRBV2 to TRBJ2-5; a weak D match, TRBD2 (5 bases). The V gene's germline CDR1 is SNHLY and CDR2 FYNNEI. Between the trimmed V and J ends, which lost 3 bases and 0 bases, there was a span of 8 bases. This CDR3 region has 14 residues. This chain's CDR3 is CASSERRYQETQYF. As DNA, the CDR3 is TGTGCCAGCAGTGAGAGGAGGTACCAAGAGACCCAGTACTTC.

The chain is built from TRBV9 and TRBJ2-7, with no clear D. V lost 2 bases and J 3 bases, leaving 9 bases between the germline ends. CDR1 is SGDLS and CDR2 is YYNGEE in the germline V gene. The CDR3 is 13 residues long. The CDR3 loop is CASSVSGGYEQYF. Written as DNA, the CDR3 is TGTGCCAGCAGCGTCTCCGGCGGCTACGAGCAGTACTTC.

This chain joins TRBV9 and TRBJ2-3; 9 nucleotides match TRBD1. CDR1 SGDLS and CDR2 YYNGEE come from the germline V gene. The CDR3 is 15 amino acids. V was pared by 3 bases and J by 2 bases, with 4 bases of the junction left unmatched. CDR3 sequence reads: CASSADRGFTDTQYF. CDR3 DNA: TGTGCCAGCAGCGCCGACAGGGGGTTCACAGATACGCAGTATTTT.

The chain combines TRBV11-2 with TRBJ2-1; the match to TRBD2 covers 13 bases. The length of the CDR3 is 18 residues. V lost 6 bases and J lost 5; bases outside the gene matches: 13. Germline values: CDR1 SGHAT, CDR2 FQNNGV. The CDR3: CASRTRLAGGYLHNEQFF. CDR3 coding DNA: TGTGCCAGCAGAACCCGACTAGCGGGGGGCTATCTTCACAATGAGCAGTTCTTC.

For the CDR3, the DNA is TGCGCCAGCAGCTTGGCCCCCGGGGAAGGAAACACCATATATTTT. Encoded protein: CASSLAPGEGNTIYF. The rearrangement links TRBV5-1 to TRBJ1-3; the D is unclear. The V end lost 0 bases, the J end lost 4 bases, and 11 bases lay between the germline ends. The germline gives CDR1 SGHRS, CDR2 YFSETQ. The CDR3 consists of 15 residues. The full variable domain, rest sourced from reference TRBV5-1 and TRBJ1-3, is KAGVTQTPRYLIKTRGQQVTLSCSPISGHRSVSWYQQTPGQGLQFLFEYFSETQRNKGNFPGRFSGRQFSNSRSEMNVSTLELGDSALYLCASSLAPGEGNTIYFGEGSWLTVV.

The V gene is TRBV11-2, the J gene TRBJ1-1, with D maybe TRBD1 (6 bases). Germline V CDR1 and CDR2: SGHAT, FQNNGV. V lost 1 base, J lost 6 bases, and 15 bases lay in between. The CDR3 is 15 amino acids. The CDR3 coding sequence is TGTGCCAGCAGCTTAGGTCGGGGGGCGAATGCTGAAGCTTTCTTT. Translating gives CASSLGRGANAEAFF. Filled out from reference TRBV11-2 and TRBJ1-1, the complete variable domain reads EAGVAQSPRYKIIEKRQSVAFWCNPISGHATLYWYQQILGQGPKLLIQFQNNGVVDDSQLPKDRFSAERLKGVDSTLKIQPAKLEDSAVYLCASSLGRGANAEAFFGQGTRLTVV.

This chain joins TRBV7-8 and TRBJ1-5; TRBD1 is a possible D gene (5 bases). The CDR3 is 16 residues long. Trimming removed 0 bases from V and 2 bases from J, with 11 bases in between. CDR1 SGHVS and CDR2 FQNEAQ come from the germline V gene. The CDR3 region is CASSLAPRGGNQPQHF. The CDR3 coding sequence is TGTGCCAGCAGCTTAGCCCCACGGGGGGGCAATCAGCCCCAGCATTTT. Combining the CDR3 with reference TRBV7-8 and TRBJ1-5 gives the whole variable domain GAGVSQSPRYKVAKRGQDVALRCDPISGHVSLFWYQQALGQGPEFLTYFQNEAQLDKSGLPSDRFFAERPEGSVSTLKIQRTQQEDSAVYLCASSLAPRGGNQPQHFGDGTRLSIL.

V gene TRBV23-1 combines with J gene TRBJ1-6; TRBD1 agrees at 9 bases. TRBV23-1 is flagged as an ORF with uncertain function. J was trimmed by 12 bases and V by 2 bases; bases with no gene match: 11. The CDR3 length is 16 residues. The CDR3 DNA sequence: TGCGCCAGCAGTCAACCGGGACAGGGTTCCCTTCGACCCCTCCACTTT. Encoded protein: CASSQPGQGSLRPLHF.

This clone is deemed medium-sized. Other DNA sequences within the sample encode an identical CDR3. The chain is built from TRBV28 and TRBJ1-5, with D possibly being TRBD1 (6 bases). V lost 5 bases to trimming and J lost 4 bases, with 12 bases between them. Germline assignment: CDR1 MDHEN and CDR2 SYDVKM. There are 14 residues in the CDR3. The CDR3 bases are TGTGCCAGCAGTCTGGGACACGATAATCAGCCCCAGCATTTT. It yields the protein CASSLGHDNQPQHF.